This T cell receptor (beta chain) was recorded in a study of a mutant IDH1 vaccine in newly diagnosed glioma. Study at large: Mean patient age was around 40 years; around 60% were male and about 40% female. Beforehand, treatment had been radiotherapy, temozolomide, or both; the majority received both.

The germline V gene encodes CDR1 MNHEY and CDR2 SVGAGI. The CDR3 is 15 amino acids. Trimming shortened V by 5 bases and J by 6 bases, and 17 bases separated the two germline ends. Study-level points and caveats: Pseudoprogression apparently tracked independently of changes in top peripheral T cell clonotypes.

Noted time point: baseline, week 1 (first vaccination visit). The treatment: pre-vaccination baseline after standard-of-care therapy. Concerning this clone itself: What it binds is unknown.

Sequencing used immunoSEQ multiplex PCR; TCRdb keeps in-frame clones, though not all of them. The table includes roughly 68,000 clones, 79% detected once. This specimen consisted of PBMCs, obtained from a glioma patient treated with radiotherapy, temozolomide or both. The TCR was taken from a man in his fifties with glioma. J is TRBJ1-5 and V is TRBV6-5; tentatively, D is TRBD1 (5 bases). This CDR3 reads CASSPLRGGVQPQHF. The CDR3 DNA follows: TGTGCCAGCAGTCCCCTGCGTGGGGGGGTTCAGCCCCAGCATTTT.